This paragraph reports one TCR beta chain. Its antigen is undetermined. The data were obtained in a study of cytomegalovirus exposure and HLA in healthy donors. Across the study: Researchers found that more than 70% of over 350 genotyped donors fell within the Caucasian-associated ancestry cluster. The study's findings and limits: When analyzed later, a missense DCLRE1C variant was found to be linked to TCR beta V- and J-gene trimming. The listing of 160 or so TCR beta chains classed them as cytomegalovirus-associated. As immune exposure information, only CMV serostatus was available.

The primer mix had 60 Vbeta and 13 Jbeta primers. Generated by immunoSEQ multiplex PCR, the TCRdb table keeps only in-frame clones and is missing some. Here the sample spans 220,000 or so clones, around 75% being singletons. The TCR was taken from a woman in her 30s in good health and CMV-seronegative. The sequencing sample was made of PBMCs.

CDR3 nucleotides: TGTGCCAGTAGTATGATGGACAGGGGAACCCAGCATTTT. The encoded protein is CASSMMDRGTQHF. The chain is built from TRBV19 and TRBJ1-5; 9 bases are a match to TRBD1. Germline V CDR1 and CDR2: LNHDA, SQIVND (reference sequence). V was clipped by 3 bases and J by 11 bases; unmatched bases: 5. This CDR3 contains 13 residues.